This T cell receptor (beta chain) was identified in a study of molecular identifiers for immune sequencing clone quantification. In this sample, this clonotype turned up a few times. TCRdb called the PCR reads again in MiXCR, with one record for every CDR3 protein. The sample has about 640,000 distinct CDR3 sequences, just under 20% seen once; the top ten hold approximately 0.9%. Trimming left V 0 bases short and J 3 bases short, with 12 bases between. The V gene's germline CDR1 is SGHRS and CDR2 YFSETQ. CDR3 length equals 15 residues. Material for sequencing was naive CD8+ T cells from blood, with Jurkat cell RNA spiked in. Subset of the sample: FACS-sorted CD8+CD4-CCR7+CD45RA+ naive T cells. The TCR was taken from a human donor in good health. Some libraries in this study had Jurkat cell RNA spiked in. J is TRBJ1-2 and V is TRBV5-1; D perhaps matches TRBD1 (5 bases). CDR3 coding DNA: TGCGCCAGCAGCTTGGAGTGGGGCGAGTACTATGGCTACACCTTC. Translated, it gives CASSLEWGEYYGYTF.